This TCR beta chain was recovered during a study of cytomegalovirus exposure and HLA in healthy donors (dated by TCRdb to 2016 to 2017). With regard to the full study: In an earlier analysis of 550 to 750 of the donors, 276 Gb of sequence data and 95 million to 130 million unique TCR beta sequences from 180 million or so T cells were reported. In an earlier analysis of roughly 580 of the donors, high-throughput TCR beta sequencing was used to judge whether each TCR beta V gene segment behaved as functional or pseudogenic. Typing coverage varied by locus: roughly 629-630 donors for A, B, C, DRB1 and DQB1; approximately 500 for DQA1; about 590 for DPA1; 450 to 480 for DPB1. On average, roughly 200,000 unique TCR beta nucleotide sequences were sequenced per donor among some 420 genotyped donors of the cohort, with about 17% of those sequences being non-productive. A later genetic analysis used genome-wide SNP genotypes for about three fifths of the 666 donors, treating that subset as a discovery cohort. Several DR-DQ haplotypes were handled as single units for association and clustering, since linkage in the cohort was strong. In addition to the first cohort of 650 to 750 subjects, a separate validation cohort of 130 or so different subjects was used. In a later analysis, previously published TCR beta repertoires from more than 500 donors were re-analyzed and high-resolution HLA genotyping was added so that TCR occurrence patterns could be studied. Both class I and class II loci were covered by HLA typing, at four-digit resolution. The study was designed to test whether signatures of past pathogen exposure could be identified by cataloging public T cell receptors. Donor age, sex, ethnicity and CMV serostatus were collected together with the repertoire data. Of the 300 to 500 genotyped donors, 81% were placed in the genetic ancestry cluster associated with self-reported Caucasian donors. To predict cytomegalovirus infection status, the study brought together high-throughput TCR immunosequencing, statistical association of individual TCRs with disease status, and machine learning. An early release that covered more than 550 HLA-typed donors contained about 300 gigabases of sequencing data and tens of millions of unique TCR sequences. All discovery cohort repertoires had been generated using a single sequencing platform. Rather than drawing on any new phenotypic data, the later analysis identified candidate immune exposures from TCR beta sequences and the way those sequences occurred across donors. The T cell repertoires of several hundred subjects were profiled by immunosequencing and related to cytomegalovirus serostatus.

In total, approximately 610 healthy bone marrow donors made up the cohort. All cohort members were sampled while nominally healthy, although unrecorded immune exposures were likely present. The donor was CMV seronegative and belonged to the group of 380 or so seronegative cohort members. A peripheral blood sample was provided by each donor, and peripheral blood mononuclear cells were used for TCR beta sequencing. Genomic DNA was extracted from the blood cell samples with the Qiagen DNeasy Blood Extraction Kit. Worth noting for this clone: The specificity of this receptor is unknown. No qualities accompany the bases; no much larger clone lies one base away.

Library preparation was by the immunoSEQ multiplex PCR assay. The multiplex PCR relied on a mix of 60 forward primers for TCR Vbeta segments and 13 reverse primers for TCR Jbeta segments. Amplification of the CDR3 region of rearranged TCR beta genes was performed with a multiplex PCR assay on genomic DNA. On the Illumina HiSeq System, the amplified TCR beta libraries were sequenced as 87-base-pair reads. Turning to the authors' computational methods: Across the 500 to 750 repertoires, a later analysis counted tens of millions of unique TCR beta chains, some 11 million of which were shared by at least two donors. Raw reads were error-corrected and collapsed into unique sequences with a nearest-neighbor algorithm that merged closely related sequences to remove PCR and sequencing errors. CDR3 sequences were aligned to IMGT reference sequences to assign V, D and J gene segments. For a sequence to be retained, at least a six-nucleotide match to both a V gene segment and a J gene segment was required. Rearrangements were classified as productive when the CDR3 lacked stop codons and remained in frame with V and J, and all other rearrangements were classified as non-productive. Following IMGT convention, CDR3 was defined as the stretch from the second conserved V-encoded cysteine up to the conserved J-encoded phenylalanine. Sequences without an unambiguous match to a single V gene segment were excluded from the earlier analysis of 500 to 700 of the donors. In an earlier analysis of several hundred of the donors, V segments were called functional above 56.7% productive rearrangements and were called segregating when the between-donor standard deviation exceeded 5%. A statistical classification framework was developed to diagnose cytomegalovirus status using the catalog of TCR beta chain sequences. V and J gene assignment, in a later analysis, came from comparing TCR nucleotide sequences with IMGT/GENE-DB human TR gene sequences. Using the TCRdist pipeline, a later analysis assigned CDR3 sequences along with most-parsimonious VDJ recombination scenarios. In a later analysis, every TCR beta chain was defined by the combination of its CDR3 amino acid sequence and its V-gene family, and reads without a unique V-gene family were dropped. A later analysis removed 592 highly shared, low-generation-probability nucleotide sequences to deal with suspected cross-contamination and a sequencing artifact. In a later analysis, a clonal expansion index for each public chain was calculated from normalized within-repertoire ranks of inferred template counts. A later analysis computed generation probabilities with a VDJ recombination model fitted to out-of-frame rearrangements, and checked the results against IGoR. In a later analysis, hypergeometric tests were used to score TCR-TCR, TCR-HLA and TCR-CMV co-occurrence, with a repertoire-size bias correction applied to TCR pairs. In a later analysis, false discovery rates were estimated by permuting HLA or CMV assignments 20 times. In a later analysis, co-occurring TCRs were grouped using DBSCAN, with TCRdist sequence similarity added in when clustering inside HLA-allele-positive subsets. Co-occurrence clustering excluded repertoires with fewer than 30,000 or more than 120,000 public chains, plus five with anomalous nucleotide sharing. TCRdb holds this immuneACCESS table with in-frame rearrangements only. Some clones are missing; in checked studies, unresolved V genes explain under half, and the rest has no known cause. V and J calls plus clone size are reproduced from that table; the DNA served to infer D and trimming. Counted in this sample were some 60,000 clones; roughly 80% of them appeared once. The ten top clones hold approximately 3.9% of the sample.

What the research found in general, with its limitations: CMV serostatus was the only immune exposure information available for the cohort. Because counts were too low, roughly 16 rarely observed V segments, including chromosome 9 orphons, were excluded from the earlier analysis of a few hundred of the donors. A later genetic analysis reported fewer N-insertions in productive TCRs among donors in an Asian-associated ancestry cluster than the approximately 670-donor mean. A later analysis found that TCR association rates varied across HLA loci, with DRB1 alleles showing the most associated TCRs and HLA-C alleles the fewest. In a later analysis, over 15,000 TCR beta sequences were associated with specific HLA alleles at a false discovery rate of 0.05. V-gene and J-gene trimming of TCR beta chains was associated with a missense DCLRE1C variant in a later genetic analysis, and the association was replicated in an independent cohort. A later analysis reported that several top co-occurrence clusters appeared linked to parvovirus B19, influenza, CMV and Epstein-Barr virus. Most TCR sequences were observed very rarely across donors, whereas some public TCRs were present in many individuals. A later analysis found that HLA-associated TCR beta chains were more clonally expanded and had lower generation probabilities than equally common non-associated chains. Linkage disequilibrium might explain the correlated functional status among segregating V segments, but an unknown experimental factor could not be excluded. According to a later analysis, most CMV-associated TCR beta chains appeared to be HLA-restricted, and the HLA associations seemed to be driven largely by CMV exposure. When HLA alleles, especially DR and DQ, strongly co-occurred, TCR associations were difficult to assign to individual alleles. A further reported finding was that TCR beta sequences accurately predicted the HLA-A and HLA-B alleles for most subjects in the first cohort. Presence/absence analyses assumed roughly uniform sequencing depth across donors, an assumption that may not hold. A few of the identified cytomegalovirus-associated TCR beta chains were confirmed in vitro to be specific for cytomegalovirus antigens. In an earlier analysis of roughly 500 of the donors, most TCR beta V segments appeared in productive rearrangements about 87% or about 30% of the time, broadly matching IMGT annotations. In this cohort, only TCR beta chains were sequenced, and detectable features were limited by the absence of alpha or paired-chain data. In the study, 150 to 200 TCR beta chains were listed as associated with cytomegalovirus. Because some donors lacked HLA typing at each locus, the association tests relied only on the typed subset. It was suggested by the authors that the approach could potentially be generalized to other disease states and immunological phenotypes. A cluster of highly shared sequence variants was judged likely to represent a technical artifact of the sequencing pipeline. The classifier was reported to diagnose cytomegalovirus status with high specificity and sensitivity in both the original cohort and the validation cohort.

The sample consisted of PBMCs. This clonotype was obtained from a woman aged 35 to 49 in good health and CMV-seronegative.

The DNA sequence reads TGTGCCAGTAGTTCTAGGACAGGGGGGCACACTGAAGCTTTCTTT. It translates as CASSSRTGGHTEAFF. The sequence links TRBV19 to TRBJ1-1; the junction holds 10 bases that match TRBD1. CDR1 and CDR2, per the germline V gene (reference sequence), are LNHDA and SQIVND. From V the trimming removes 5 bases and from J it removes 3 bases, while the gene matches leave 6 bases of the junction unaccounted for. The CDR3 holds 15 amino acids from the cysteine to the phenylalanine. Only the CDR3 DNA stays, 45 bases, in frame from base 1.